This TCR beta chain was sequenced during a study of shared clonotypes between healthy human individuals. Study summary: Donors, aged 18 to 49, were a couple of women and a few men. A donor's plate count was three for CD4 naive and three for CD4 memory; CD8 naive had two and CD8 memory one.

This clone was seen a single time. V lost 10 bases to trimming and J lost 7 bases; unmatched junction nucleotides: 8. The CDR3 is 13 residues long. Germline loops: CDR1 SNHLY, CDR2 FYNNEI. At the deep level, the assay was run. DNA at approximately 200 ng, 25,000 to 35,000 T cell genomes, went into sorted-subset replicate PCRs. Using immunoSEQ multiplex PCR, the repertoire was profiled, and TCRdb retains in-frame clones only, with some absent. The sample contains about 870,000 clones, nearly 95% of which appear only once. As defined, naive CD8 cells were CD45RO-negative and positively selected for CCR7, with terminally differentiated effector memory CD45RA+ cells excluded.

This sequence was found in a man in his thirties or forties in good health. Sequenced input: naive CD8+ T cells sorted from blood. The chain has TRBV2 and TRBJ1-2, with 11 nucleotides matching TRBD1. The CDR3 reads CAIRTGGSRGYTF. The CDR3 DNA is TGTGCCATCAGGACAGGGGGCAGTCGTGGCTACACCTTC.